A single sample gave rise to the 12 T cell receptor beta chains below, sequenced in a study of T-cell memory formation after mild COVID-19. MiXCR was run by TCRdb on the 5' RACE reads, yielding one entry per CDR3 protein. Of fewer than 650,000 distinct CDR3 sequences detected, roughly 22% appear once; the ten largest clones hold roughly 8.1%. Sequenced input: PBMCs or a T cell subset sorted from them (not recorded which). All receptors derive from an adult woman who had mild COVID-19 (a few samples of this study predate the infection). Cell type and time point are not known.

About this clonotype: The junction shows a germline mismatch at one end, possibly a read error. The chain uses TRBV9 and TRBJ2-3, with D perhaps being TRBD1 or TRBD2 (5 bases each). The length of the CDR3 is 15 residues. The germline V gene encodes CDR1 SGDLS and CDR2 YYNGEE. CDR3: CASSVTGASTGTQYF. The CDR3 DNA is TGTGCCAGCAGCGTAACCGGGGCTAGCACAGGTACGCAGTATTTT.

This clonotype was detected once. J is TRBJ2-5 and V is TRBV19; TRBD1 matches 8 bases. Germline V gives CDR1 LNHDA, CDR2 SQIVND (reference sequence). The ends lost 9 bases at V and 5 bases at J; junction bases unmatched: 14. This CDR3 spans 15 amino acids. Written as DNA, the CDR3 is TGTGCCAGCTCTCCCCCCAGGGGGCAGGCCGAGACCCAGTACTTC. Its translation: CASSPPRGQAETQYF.

This chain connects TRBV7-2 to TRBJ1-1, with TRBD1 as a possible D gene (5 bases). Trimming shortened V by 5 bases and J by 0 bases, and 16 bases separated the two germline ends. The germline V gene encodes CDR1 SGHTA and CDR2 FQGNSA. This CDR3 spans 16 amino acids. CDR3 in DNA: TGTGCCAGCAGCCTCGGGCAAAGGGGTCTGAACACTGAAGCTTTCTTT. It yields the protein CASSLGQRGLNTEAFF.

In DNA form, the CDR3 reads TGTGCCAGCAGTAATCACCGGGACCACACTTACGAGCAGTACTTC. It specifies CASSNHRDHTYEQYF. J is TRBJ2-7 and V is TRBV27; tentatively, D is TRBD1 or TRBD2 (5 bases each). V lost 5 bases, J lost 4 bases, and 18 bases lay in between. This CDR3 is built from 15 residues. Germline V lookup: CDR1 MNHEY, CDR2 SMNVEV (reference sequence).

This clonotype was found a few times. V and J are TRBV30 and TRBJ2-7; no clear D. There are 11 residues in the CDR3. The V and J ends lost 2 bases and 4 bases respectively, with 6 bases between them. Per the germline V gene, CDR1 is GTSNPN and CDR2 is SVGIG (reference sequence). The CDR3 is CAWSLTYEQYF. DNA of the CDR3: TGTGCCTGGAGTCTGACGTACGAGCAGTACTTC.

This clonotype was counted at least ten times. The chain links TRBV4-3 to TRBJ1-2; D call uncertain. The CDR3 runs 16 residues. Germline V CDR1 and CDR2: LGHNA, YSLEER. Trimming took 4 bases from V and 6 from J, leaving 21 bases between them. The CDR3 loop reads CASSLAWSPGKHGYTF. The CDR3 DNA follows: TGCGCCAGCAGCCTGGCTTGGAGCCCTGGGAAGCATGGCTACACCTTC.

This clonotype has a handful of counts. Written as DNA, the CDR3 is TGTGCCAGTACCCAAACAGGGGATGTAGAAAAACTGTTTTTT. This sequence encodes CASTQTGDVEKLFF. The chain is built from TRBV19 and TRBJ1-4; 7 bases are a match to TRBD1. The germline gives CDR1 LNHDA, CDR2 SQIVND (reference sequence). Trimming removed 7 bases from V and 8 bases from J; junction bases left unmatched: 10. The CDR3 contains 14 residues. Supplemented by reference TRBV19 and TRBJ1-4, the full variable domain reads DGGITQSPKYLFRKEGQNVTLSCEQNLNHDAMYWYRQDPGQGLRLIYYSQIVNDFQKGDIAEGYSVSREKKESFPLTVTSAQKNPTAFYLCASTQTGDVEKLFFGSGTQLSVL.

There are a few counts of this clonotype. The chain employs TRBV5-1 and TRBJ2-3; 8 bases align to TRBD2. Per germline, CDR1 SGHRS and CDR2 YFSETQ. V dropped 0 bases and J dropped 6; count of bases not matched to a gene: 6. This CDR3 spans 15 amino acids. Here the CDR3 DNA reads TGCGCCAGCAGCTTGGCGGTAGCGGGATCCGATACGCAGTATTTT. As protein: CASSLAVAGSDTQYF.

This clonotype has more than one count but fewer than ten. The rearrangement uses TRBV5-6 and TRBJ1-2, with unresolved D. Germline lookup yields CDR1 SGHDT and CDR2 YYEEEE. With 5 bases removed from V and 3 bases from J, the gap between germline ends came to 17 bases. The CDR3 has 15 amino acids. Here the CDR3 reads CASRRTALYDYGYTF. CDR3 in DNA: TGTGCCAGCAGACGTACAGCACTATACGACTATGGCTACACCTTC. Combining the CDR3 with reference TRBV5-6 and TRBJ1-2 gives the whole variable domain DAGVTQSPTHLIKTRGQQVTLRCSPKSGHDTVSWYQQALGQGPQFIFQYYEEEERQRGNFPDRFSGHQFPNYSSELNVNALLLGDSALYLCASRRTALYDYGYTFGSGTRLTVV.

The V gene is TRBV27, the J gene TRBJ2-3; the match to TRBD1 covers 7 bases. The CDR3 is made up of 15 amino acids. Germline V gene data show CDR1 as MNHEY and CDR2 as SMNVEV (reference sequence). After removal of 7 bases from V and 2 bases from J, the junction contained 9 bases not matched to a gene. In nucleotides, the CDR3 is TGTGCCAGCACCGGGACAGCCGCTTACACAGATACGCAGTATTTT. Its protein product is CASTGTAAYTDTQYF.

This clonotype was seen only a few times. This chain connects TRBV12-3 or TRBV12-4 to TRBJ2-5; D gene uncertain. This CDR3 is 13 amino acids long. V lost 3 bases and J lost 1, with 6 bases in between. The CDR3 protein is CASSFSSQETQYF. The CDR3 nucleotides read TGTGCCAGCAGTTTTTCCAGCCAAGAGACCCAGTACTTC.

There are a few counts of this clonotype. CDR3 bases: TGTGCCAGCAGTTACTCGGGACAGGGACCCGGCTACACCTTC. It translates to CASSYSGQGPGYTF. V gene TRBV6-6 combines with J gene TRBJ1-2; 9 bases line up with TRBD1. The CDR3 spans 14 residues. J was trimmed by 8 bases and V by 0 bases; bases with no gene match: 4. Germline values: CDR1 MNHNY, CDR2 SVGAGI (reference sequence).